This T cell receptor (beta chain) emerged from a study of blood T cell repertoires in COVID-19. At the level of the study: T cells, B-cell-depleted T cells, or PBMCs supplied cDNA or gDNA.

This CDR3 spans 12 amino acids. Trimming took off 6 bases at V and 0 bases at J, with 4 bases between the two ends. The V gene's germline CDR1 is MNHEY and CDR2 SVGAGI. The repertoire was sequenced with immunoSEQ multiplex PCR; TCRdb's copy has only in-frame clones and lacks some. The data show some 8,000 clones, with 84% seen just once and 32% held by the top ten. This clone was observed a single time. The chain has TRBV6-5 and TRBJ2-3; no definite D call. Sequences were obtained from peripheral blood. The sequence was obtained from a human donor in a cohort sampled during active COVID-19. The CDR3 DNA sequence: TGTGCCAGCAGGGCAAGCACAGATACGCAGTATTTT. Amino acids: CASRASTDTQYF.